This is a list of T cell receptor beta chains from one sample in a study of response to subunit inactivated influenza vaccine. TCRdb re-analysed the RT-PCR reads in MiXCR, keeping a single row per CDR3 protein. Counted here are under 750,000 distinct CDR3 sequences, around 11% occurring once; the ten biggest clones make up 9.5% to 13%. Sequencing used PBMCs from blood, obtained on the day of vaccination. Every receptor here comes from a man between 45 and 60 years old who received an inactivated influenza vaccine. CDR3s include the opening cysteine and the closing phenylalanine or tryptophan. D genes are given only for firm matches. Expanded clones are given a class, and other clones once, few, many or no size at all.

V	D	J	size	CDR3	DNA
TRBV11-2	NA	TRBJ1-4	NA	CATSTGYKEKLFF	TGTGCCACCTCAACAGGGTACAAGGAAAAACTGTTTTTT
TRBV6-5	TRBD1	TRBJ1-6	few	CASSYTRPGTGGSGSPLHF	TGTGCCAGCAGTTACACACGTCCCGGGACAGGGGGATCTGGTTCACCCCTCCACTTT
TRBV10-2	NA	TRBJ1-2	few	CASSDSREPRRGYGYTF	TGCGCCAGCAGTGATTCGAGGGAGCCGCGACGGGGGTATGGCTACACCTTC
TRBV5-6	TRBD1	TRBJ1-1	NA	CASSLRDREVTEDFF	TGTGCCAGCAGCTTGAGGGACAGGGAGGTCACTGAAGATTTCTTT
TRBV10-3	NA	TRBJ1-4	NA	CAISEIQGEKLFF	TGTGCCATCAGTGAGATTCAAGGTGAAAAACTGTTTTTT
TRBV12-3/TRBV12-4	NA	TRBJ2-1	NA	CASSQTINNEQFF	TGTGCCAGCAGCCAGACTATCAACAATGAGCAGTTCTTC
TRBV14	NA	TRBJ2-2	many	CASSPQIWSGELFF	TGTGCCAGCAGCCCCCAAATCTGGTCCGGGGAGCTGTTTTTT
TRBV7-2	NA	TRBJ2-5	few	CASSFNQGKWETQYF	TGTGCCAGCAGCTTTAATCAGGGGAAATGGGAGACCCAGTACTTC
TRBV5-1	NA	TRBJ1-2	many	CASSLISGVDGYTF	TGCGCCAGCAGCTTGATTAGCGGGGTTGACGGCTACACCTTC
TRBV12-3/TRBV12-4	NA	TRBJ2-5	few	CASTMTGRGETQYF	TGTGCCAGCACCATGACAGGAAGGGGAGAGACCCAGTACTTC
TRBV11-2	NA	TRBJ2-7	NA	CASSSIAGSYEQYF	TGTGCCAGCAGCAGCATTGCTGGCTCCTACGAGCAGTACTTC
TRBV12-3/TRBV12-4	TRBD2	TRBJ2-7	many	CASSLEAGGFYEQYF	TGTGCCAGCAGTTTAGAAGCGGGAGGGTTCTACGAGCAGTACTTC
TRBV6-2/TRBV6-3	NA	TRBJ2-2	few	CASALERQRLTGELFF	TGTGCCAGCGCGTTAGAAAGGCAGCGACTCACCGGGGAGCTGTTTTTT
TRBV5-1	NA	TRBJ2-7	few	CASSSGGIPYEQYF	TGCGCCAGCAGCAGTGGGGGGATCCCCTACGAGCAGTACTTC